Each of the 21 T cell receptor beta chains below was sequenced from the same sample in a study of blood T cell repertoires in COVID-19. Produced via immunoSEQ multiplex PCR; TCRdb's table is partial and in-frame only. Among about 160,000 clones listed, around 82% were seen once. The sequenced sample was PBMCs or T cells enriched from blood (not recorded which). These TCRs come from a woman aged 45-65 years in a cohort exposed to, infected with or recovered from COVID-19 (not recorded which).

The rearrangement uses TRBV29-1 and TRBJ1-1, with 8 bases that match TRBD1. V shed 5 bases and J 4 bases; nucleotides not matched to a gene: 15. In germline, CDR1 is SQVTM, CDR2 ANQGSEA. This CDR3 region has 16 residues. CDR3 sequence: CSVIKQGESSSTEAFF. The CDR3 region has the DNA TGCAGCGTTATAAAACAGGGGGAGAGTAGTTCCACTGAAGCTTTCTTT.

The chain uses TRBV19 and TRBJ2-5; TRBD2 matches at 11 bases. J lost 1 base, V lost 3 bases, and 4 bases had no gene match. CDR3 size: 16 residues. Germline V gene data show CDR1 as LNHDA and CDR2 as SQIVND (reference sequence). The CDR3 here is CASSIGSGGVQETQYF. DNA of the CDR3: TGTGCCAGTAGTATTGGTAGCGGGGGGGTCCAAGAGACCCAGTACTTC.

The rearrangement uses TRBV6-5 and TRBJ2-1; tentatively, D is TRBD2 (6 bases). The V gene lost 7 bases and the J gene lost 4 bases, with 17 bases spanning the gap. CDR3 size: 15 residues. From germline, CDR1 is MNHEY and CDR2 SVGAGI. The CDR3 region is CASKVKEGRYNEQFF. The CDR3 DNA reads TGTGCCAGCAAGGTCAAGGAGGGCCGGTACAATGAGCAGTTCTTC.

To note about this clone: Other nucleotide sequences from this sample produce the same CDR3. The rearrangement uses TRBV7-9 and TRBJ1-3; 7 nucleotides agree with TRBD1. Unmatched junction bases numbered 3, after V lost 3 bases and J lost 1 base. Looked up from germline, CDR1 is SEHNR and CDR2 is FQNEAQ (reference sequence). This CDR3 is 15 amino acids long. DNA of the CDR3: TGTGCCAGCAGCTTGGAGGGGGCATCTGGAAACACCATATATTTT. Its translation: CASSLEGASGNTIYF.

This chain links TRBV7-3 with TRBJ1-1; D might be TRBD1 (6 bases). CDR3 size: 17 residues. V was clipped by 0 bases and J by 0 bases, with 14 bases between them. The germline V gene encodes CDR1 SGHTA and CDR2 FQGTGA. CDR3: CASSLTPGGILNTEAFF. The CDR3 DNA is TGTGCCAGCAGCTTAACTCCGGGGGGCATCTTGAACACTGAAGCTTTCTTT.

This clone has just one count. The chain links TRBV6-2 or TRBV6-3 to TRBJ2-3, with TRBD2 matching over 10 bases. V was pared by 4 bases and J by 2 bases, with 6 bases of the junction left unmatched. CDR1 MNHEY and CDR2 SVGEGT come from the germline V gene. The CDR3 spans 16 residues. The DNA for the CDR3 is TGTGCCAGCAGTTTTACTAGCGGGGAGGACACAGATACGCAGTATTTT. Translation: CASSFTSGEDTDTQYF.

This chain connects TRBV2 to TRBJ2-1, with a weak D call TRBD2 (6 bases). V lost 7 bases, J lost 8 bases, and 15 bases lay in between. The CDR3 extends over 13 amino acids. CDR1 is SNHLY and CDR2 is FYNNEI in the germline V gene. The CDR3 region has the DNA TGTGCCAGCACGGGAGAGGTGGACTATGAGCAGTTCTTC. The encoded protein is CASTGEVDYEQFF.

This chain joins TRBV4-1 and TRBJ2-1; D possibly corresponds to TRBD2 (5 bases). V dropped 1 base and J dropped 2 bases, with 9 bases sitting between them. Germline V gene data show CDR1 as MGHRA and CDR2 as YSYEKL. This CDR3 contains 15 residues. The DNA of the CDR3 is TGCGCCAGCAGCCAAGGGAGGAATACCTACAATGAGCAGTTCTTC. This codes for CASSQGRNTYNEQFF.

The chain has TRBV7-6 and TRBJ2-2, with D uncertain. CDR1 and CDR2 (germline): SGHVS, FNYEAQ. Trimming cost V 3 bases and J 0 bases, with 2 bases left between them. The CDR3 covers 13 residues. CDR3 protein: CASSFTNTGELFF. The CDR3 nucleotides read TGTGCCAGCAGCTTCACGAACACCGGGGAGCTGTTTTTT.

The V and J genes are TRBV23-1 and TRBJ2-1, with D perhaps matching TRBD2 (7 bases). TRBV23-1 is designated an ORF whose function remains uncertain. CDR3 length: 13 residues. V was shortened by 4 bases and J by 7 bases, with 11 bases between the two germline ends. The CDR3 sequence is CASSPRGGNEQFF. Written as DNA, the CDR3 is TGCGCCAGCAGTCCCAGGGGAGGGAATGAGCAGTTCTTC.

The chain is built from TRBV10-3 and TRBJ2-7; possible D gene TRBD2, 5 bases. The CDR3 runs to 14 residues. V was cut by 3 bases and J by 4 bases, with 13 bases left in between. The germline CDR1 and CDR2 sequences are ENHRY and SYGVKD. The CDR3 here is CAISDHRSGYEQYF. CDR3 in DNA: TGTGCCATCAGTGACCATAGGTCGGGGTACGAGCAGTACTTC.

The chain recombines TRBV9 with TRBJ2-3; 7 bases align to TRBD1. The length of the CDR3 is 14 residues. Trimming took 3 bases from V and 5 from J; bases not matched to a gene: 6. Germline-derived CDR1 and CDR2 are SGDLS and YYNGEE. Written as DNA, the CDR3 is TGTGCCAGCAGCGGAACAGGGGATGGAGATACGCAGTATTTT. It specifies CASSGTGDGDTQYF.

The rearrangement uses TRBV5-4 and TRBJ2-2; D is unclear. V lost 4 bases to trimming and J lost 6 bases, with 13 bases between them. CDR3 length equals 14 residues. Germline loops: CDR1 SGHNT, CDR2 YYREEE (reference sequence). This CDR3 is CASSRVGTPGELFF. The DNA of the CDR3 is TGTGCCAGCAGCCGTGTGGGCACCCCCGGGGAGCTGTTTTTT.

The rearrangement uses TRBV2 and TRBJ2-7, with TRBD2 identical over 11 bases. The germline CDR1 and CDR2 sequences are SNHLY and FYNNEI. The CDR3 contains 16 residues. V gave up 8 bases and J gave up 0 bases; unmatched junction bases: 9. CDR3 nucleotides: TGTGCCAGCTCCGGGACTAGCGGACAGAACTCCTACGAGCAGTACTTC. It encodes CASSGTSGQNSYEQYF.

The chain is built from TRBV4-1 and TRBJ2-7, with 9 bases fitting TRBD1. Germline V gene data show CDR1 as MGHRA and CDR2 as YSYEKL. With V trimmed by 3 bases and J by 5 bases, 8 bases remained unmatched. The CDR3 sequence is 15 residues long. CDR3 sequence reads: CASSHLRDRAHEQYF. As DNA, the CDR3 is TGCGCCAGCAGCCACTTGCGGGACAGGGCCCACGAGCAGTACTTC.

This chain connects TRBV7-2 to TRBJ1-1; D not resolved. The V gene lost 5 bases and the J gene lost 3 bases, with 16 bases spanning the gap. Looked up from germline, CDR1 is SGHTA and CDR2 is FQGNSA. This CDR3 is 15 amino acids long. CDR3 amino acids: CASSPAGFTHTEAFF. CDR3 DNA sequence: TGTGCCAGCAGCCCCGCGGGATTCACGCACACTGAAGCTTTCTTT.

The chain is built from TRBV20-1 and TRBJ2-7, with 8 nucleotides matching TRBD1. The CDR3 length is 15 residues. The junction had 8 bases not matched to a gene; V was cut back by 3 bases and J by 1 base. The germline V gene has CDR1 DFQATT and CDR2 SNEGSKA (reference sequence). CDR3 nucleotides: TGCAGTGCTAGTACTCGGGACAGGTTGTCCTACGAGCAGTACTTC. This sequence encodes CSASTRDRLSYEQYF.

The CDR3 loop reads CASSHTGGQPQHF. In DNA, the CDR3 is TGTGCCTCCAGTCACACGGGGGGTCAGCCCCAGCATTTT. The V gene is TRBV30, the J gene TRBJ1-5; D possibly corresponds to TRBD1 (5 bases). Trimming shortened V by 7 bases and J by 6 bases, and 16 bases separated the two germline ends. The CDR3 loop spans 13 amino acids. Per germline, CDR1 GTSNPN and CDR2 SVGIG (reference sequence).

J is TRBJ1-4 and V is TRBV4-2, with D perhaps matching TRBD1 (5 bases). Germline values: CDR1 LGHNA, CDR2 YNFKEQ. The CDR3 is 17 amino acids. Trimming took off 4 bases at V and 7 bases at J, with 22 bases between the two ends. CDR3 sequence: CASSPRGSPPTGEKLFF. In nucleotides, the CDR3 is TGTGCCAGCAGCCCCCGGGGGTCCCCTCCGACTGGTGAAAAACTGTTTTTT.

J is TRBJ1-4 and V is TRBV5-6, with TRBD1 as a possible D gene (5 bases). This CDR3 spans 15 amino acids. V was pared by 2 bases and J by 4 bases, with 12 bases between. Per the germline V gene, CDR1 is SGHDT and CDR2 is YYEEEE. CDR3 amino acids: CASSFGRGFNEKLFF. DNA for the CDR3: TGTGCCAGCAGCTTCGGGAGGGGCTTTAATGAAAAACTGTTTTTT.

The V gene is TRBV4-2, the J gene TRBJ1-4; TRBD1 is a possible D gene (5 bases). Trimming took 4 bases from V and 0 from J, leaving 9 bases between them. Germline V lookup: CDR1 LGHNA, CDR2 YNFKEQ. CDR3 length: 15 amino acids. The CDR3 sequence is CASSPAGATNEKLFF. The CDR3 DNA reads as TGTGCCAGCAGCCCAGCGGGGGCAACTAATGAAAAACTGTTTTTT.